These T cell receptor beta chains were read from a single sample in a study of T-cell reconstitution after alpha-beta-depleted transplantation in children. TCRdb ran MiXCR on the PCR reads and lists one entry per CDR3 protein. The data show around 680,000 distinct CDR3 sequences, approximately 16% seen once. The input for sequencing was PBMCs from the stem cell graft donor, taken from the stem cell graft. All receptors derive from a human donor who donated a stem cell graft to a child with acute myeloid leukemia. The CDR3 runs from the conserved cysteine through the conserved F or W. D genes are given only for firm matches. Only part of the rows carry a size: once, few, many, or a class if the clone is expanded.

cdr3_nt | cdr3_aa | clone_size | v_call | d_call | cdr3_length | j_call
TGCAGTGCTAACCGAGGAGATCAGCCCCAGCATTTT | CSANRGDQPQHF | many | TRBV20-1 | NA | 12 | TRBJ1-5
TGCGCCAGCAGCCAAGCTGGGACAGGGAGGTATGGCTACACCTTC | CASSQAGTGRYGYTF | few | TRBV4-3 | TRBD1 | 15 | TRBJ1-2
TGCGCCAGCAGCCACGCAGGGAAGGACACCGGGGAGCTGTTTTTT | CASSHAGKDTGELFF | few | TRBV4-3 | NA | 15 | TRBJ2-2
TGCGCCAGCAGCTTTTATACAGGAGCTAACTATGGCTACACCTTC | CASSFYTGANYGYTF | NA | TRBV5-1 | NA | 15 | TRBJ1-2
TGTGCCAGCAGTGACCGAGGACTCCCCACAGATACGCAGTATTTT | CASSDRGLPTDTQYF | NA | TRBV6-4 | NA | 15 | TRBJ2-3
TGCGCCAGCAGCTTGGGTCTACAGGGGGGCACTGAAGCTTTCTTT | CASSLGLQGGTEAFF | once | TRBV5-1 | TRBD1 | 15 | TRBJ1-1
TGCAGTGCTAGTAATCCCAGGAACACTGAAGCTTTCTTT | CSASNPRNTEAFF | many | TRBV20-1 | NA | 13 | TRBJ1-1
TGTGCCAGCCAGAGTAGCGTAGAGACCCAGTACTTC | CASQSSVETQYF | NA | TRBV2 | NA | 12 | TRBJ2-5
TGTGCCTGGAGTGTGTCCGGGACCATTCAGTACTTC | CAWSVSGTIQYF | many | TRBV30 | NA | 12 | TRBJ2-4
TGTGCCAGCAGTCAGGGGCACAATTCACCCCTCCACTTT | CASSQGHNSPLHF | many | TRBV5-5 | NA | 13 | TRBJ1-6
TGTGCCAGCAGTGAGCCAGGGTTGGAAGAGACCCAGTACTTC | CASSEPGLEETQYF | few | TRBV6-1 | NA | 14 | TRBJ2-5
TGCAGCGTTACCACAGGGGGCTATGGCTACACCTTC | CSVTTGGYGYTF | many | TRBV29-1 | TRBD1 | 12 | TRBJ1-2
TGCAGTGCGGGGCGGACAGGGGGTAATCAGCCCCAGCATTTT | CSAGRTGGNQPQHF | many | TRBV20-1 | TRBD1 | 14 | TRBJ1-5
TGTGCCACCAGTGGCGCGGGACTAGCGGAAGAGACCCAGTACTTC | CATSGAGLAEETQYF | few | TRBV24-1 | TRBD2 | 15 | TRBJ2-5
TGTGCCAGCAGCTTAGCGCGAAACGAGCAGTACTTC | CASSLARNEQYF | NA | TRBV7-9 | NA | 12 | TRBJ2-7
TGCAGCGTTGAAGGAGGACTAGCGGTCAATGAGCAGTTCTTC | CSVEGGLAVNEQFF | many | TRBV29-1 | TRBD2 | 14 | TRBJ2-1
TGTGCCAGCAGCTTACTAGCCGAACCCTACAATGAGCAGTTCTTC | CASSLLAEPYNEQFF | NA | TRBV7-2 | NA | 15 | TRBJ2-1